The following is a TCR beta chain sequence with its context. Its antigen is not identified. Sequencing was performed with immunoSEQ multiplex PCR; in TCRdb, only in-frame clones are kept and a portion is missing. The profile shows under 40,000 clones, over 60% of them singletons. The J segment lost 3 bases and the V segment lost 6 bases, leaving 6 bases of the junction unmatched. This CDR3 contains 16 residues. Germline assignment: CDR1 MNHEY and CDR2 SMNVEV (reference sequence). This entry is derived from a study of OX40 agonist ivuxolimab in advanced cancers. Overall study context: Ivuxolimab doses were 0.01, 0.1, 0.3, 1.5, 3 or 10 mg/kg every 2 weeks. People who had prior anti-PD-1, anti-PD-L1 or anti-CTLA-4 therapy could take part, and approximately 44% had some. Overall study findings and caveats: Relatively little clonal expansion, among the lowest observed, appeared in partial responders at 0.1-3.0 mg/kg. The study found that CD8+ T cells averaged more expanded clones than CD4+.

The chain employs TRBV27 and TRBJ2-3, with 13 bases identical to TRBD2. Source: CD4+ or CD8+ T cells sorted from blood, taken in a trial of the OX40 agonist ivuxolimab. This clonotype was obtained from an adult with an advanced solid tumor such as melanoma, head and neck, liver or kidney cancer. In DNA, the CDR3 is TGTGCCAGCAGGGGGATACTAGCGGGAGGGACAGATACGCAGTATTTT. It is translated as CASRGILAGGTDTQYF.